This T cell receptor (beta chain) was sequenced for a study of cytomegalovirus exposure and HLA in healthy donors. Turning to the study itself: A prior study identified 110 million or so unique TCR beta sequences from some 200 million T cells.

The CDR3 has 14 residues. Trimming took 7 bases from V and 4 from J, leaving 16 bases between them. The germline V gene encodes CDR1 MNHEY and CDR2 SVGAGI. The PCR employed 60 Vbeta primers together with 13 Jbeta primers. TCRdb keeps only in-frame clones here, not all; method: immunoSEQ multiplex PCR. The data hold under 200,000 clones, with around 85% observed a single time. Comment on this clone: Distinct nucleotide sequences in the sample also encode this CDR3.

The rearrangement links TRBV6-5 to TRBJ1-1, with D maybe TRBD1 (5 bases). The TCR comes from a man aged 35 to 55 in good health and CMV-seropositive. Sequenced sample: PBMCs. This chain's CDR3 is CASTTRQPSTEAFF. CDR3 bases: TGTGCCAGCACGACCCGACAGCCCTCCACTGAAGCTTTCTTT.